These T cell receptor beta chains were read from a single sample in a study of T cell repertoires in cytomegalovirus infection. TCRdb itself ran the reads through MiXCR, one entry per CDR3 protein. The sample includes 250,000 or so distinct CDR3 sequences, 15% to 20% seen only once; the top ten take over 40%. Sequencing was done on a sample of CD8+ T cells from PBMCs. The receptors derive from a human donor in good health (CMV status not recorded). Some clones in this sample may be carry-over from other donors' samples. Both conserved end residues are part of each CDR3. A D gene is named only where the DNA matches it firmly. A row's size may be missing; if present it is once, few, many or a size class.

V gene,J gene,D gene,clone size,CDR3 protein,CDR3 DNA
TRBV2,TRBJ2-1,TRBD2,.,CASLGAGGLQGEQFF,TGTGCCAGCCTGGGAGCGGGGGGGCTCCAAGGTGAGCAGTTCTTC
TRBV12-3/TRBV12-4,TRBJ2-5,TRBD1,few,CASSLGQGFGETQYF,TGTGCCAGCAGTTTAGGACAGGGGTTCGGGGAGACCCAGTACTTC
TRBV28,TRBJ2-3,TRBD2,many,CASSNAGLAGDLMGDTQYF,TGTGCCAGCAGTAATGCGGGACTAGCGGGGGACCTAATGGGAGATACGCAGTATTTT
TRBV12-5,TRBJ1-5,.,.,CASGLVREEYSNQPQHF,TGTGCTAGTGGTTTGGTACGAGAAGAGTATAGCAATCAGCCCCAGCATTTT
TRBV2,TRBJ1-4,TRBD1,few,CASSASLDRAEEKLFF,TGTGCCAGCAGTGCTTCATTGGACAGGGCTGAAGAAAAACTGTTTTTT
TRBV11-2,TRBJ2-5,.,once,CASSLDFDSGGAETQYF,TGTGCCAGCAGCTTAGATTTTGACTCGGGGGGCGCGGAGACCCAGTACTTC
TRBV20-1,TRBJ2-1,.,many,CSARDYGTDYNEQFF,TGCAGTGCTAGAGATTATGGGACCGACTACAATGAGCAGTTCTTC
TRBV7-9,TRBJ2-6,.,few,CASSPTVRAGANVLTF,TGTGCCAGCAGCCCCACTGTGAGGGCTGGGGCCAACGTCCTGACTTTC
TRBV7-9,TRBJ2-5,.,.,CASSRGGGETQYF,TGTGCCAGCAGCAGAGGGGGGGGAGAGACCCAGTACTTC
TRBV12-3/TRBV12-4,TRBJ2-6,TRBD2,.,CASSQGAGRGLSSGANVLTF,TGTGCCAGCAGTCAAGGGGCAGGGAGGGGACTAAGCTCTGGGGCCAACGTCCTGACTTTC
TRBV5-4,TRBJ1-4,.,many,CASSLYGAEKLFF,TGTGCCAGCAGCTTATATGGGGCCGAAAAACTGTTTTTT
TRBV12-3/TRBV12-4,TRBJ1-4,TRBD1,.,CASGIGTANEKLFF,TGTGCCAGCGGCATTGGGACAGCTAATGAAAAACTGTTTTTT
TRBV2,TRBJ2-4,.,few,CASQGQGIGFTAKNIQYF,TGTGCCAGCCAAGGGCAGGGGATAGGGTTTACAGCCAAAAACATTCAGTACTTC
TRBV7-8,TRBJ1-5,.,many,CASSSWNQPQHF,TGTGCCAGCAGCTCCTGGAATCAGCCCCAGCATTTT
TRBV5-5,TRBJ1-5,TRBD1,few,CASSSAGGSNQPQHF,TGTGCCAGCAGCTCCGCAGGGGGTAGCAATCAGCCCCAGCATTTT
TRBV7-2,TRBJ1-5,.,many,CASSLWDINQPQHF,TGTGCCAGCAGCTTATGGGACATAAATCAGCCCCAGCATTTT
TRBV29-1,TRBJ2-2,.,.,CSVEVPNTGELFF,TGCAGCGTCGAGGTTCCGAACACCGGGGAGCTGTTTTTT
TRBV7-9,TRBJ2-2,.,many,CASSLIMGTGELFF,TGTGCCAGCAGTCTAATCATGGGAACCGGGGAGCTGTTTTTT
TRBV27,TRBJ2-7,.,many,CASSSPDRPLDEQYF,TGTGCCAGCAGTTCCCCCGACAGGCCCCTCGACGAGCAGTACTTC
TRBV7-6,TRBJ1-2,.,many,CASSPISPAGAGDYGYTF,TGTGCCAGCAGCCCCATATCCCCCGCCGGGGCAGGGGACTATGGCTACACCTTC
TRBV7-9,TRBJ2-5,.,many,CASSLGVVGQETQYF,TGTGCCAGCAGCTTAGGAGTAGTGGGCCAAGAGACCCAGTACTTC
TRBV6-2/TRBV6-3,TRBJ1-1,.,.,CASSSDWAEAFF,TGTGCCAGCAGTTCGGACTGGGCTGAAGCTTTCTTT
TRBV7-2,TRBJ2-7,.,many,CASSVLVPLYEQYF,TGTGCCAGCAGCGTACTAGTCCCCTTGTACGAGCAGTACTTC
TRBV19,TRBJ2-3,TRBD2,.,CASSMAGGGTVDTQYF,TGTGCCAGTAGTATGGCAGGCGGGGGGACGGTGGATACGCAGTATTTT
TRBV19,TRBJ1-1,.,many,CASTRGWNTEAFF,TGTGCCAGTACCCGGGGATGGAACACTGAAGCTTTCTTT
TRBV6-6,TRBJ1-1,.,.,CASSYSVSQSNTEAFF,TGTGCCAGCAGTTACTCAGTGTCACAATCGAACACTGAAGCTTTCTTT
TRBV7-8,TRBJ1-2,TRBD1,many,CASSLETGHVGYTF,TGTGCCAGCAGCTTAGAGACAGGGCATGTGGGCTACACCTTC
TRBV19,TRBJ1-6,.,.,CASKAGGSSPLHF,TGTGCCAGCAAAGCGGGCGGTAGTTCACCCCTCCACTTT
TRBV19,TRBJ2-1,.,.,CASSILCAELGPYNEQFF,TGTGCCAGTAGTATACTCTGTGCGGAACTAGGACCTTACAATGAGCAGTTCTTC
TRBV2,TRBJ1-4,.,.,CASNRGTTSTNEKLFF,TGTGCCAGCAATCGGGGCACTACTTCAACTAATGAAAAACTGTTTTTT
TRBV5-1,TRBJ1-1,.,.,CASSWRGINTEAFF,TGCGCCAGCAGCTGGAGGGGGATCAACACTGAAGCTTTCTTT
TRBV2,TRBJ1-1,.,few,CASNSGTEAFF,TGTGCCAGCAACTCGGGCACTGAAGCTTTCTTT
TRBV19,TRBJ2-1,TRBD2,many,CASSPRLATEQFF,TGTGCCAGTAGTCCGAGACTAGCGACGGAGCAGTTCTTC
TRBV5-1,TRBJ1-1,.,.,CASSLGPENTEAFF,TGCGCCAGCAGCTTGGGGCCCGAGAACACTGAAGCTTTCTTT
TRBV27,TRBJ2-1,.,few,CASSFGAKTGEQFF,TGTGCCAGCAGTTTCGGGGCCAAAACAGGGGAGCAGTTCTTC
TRBV4-2,TRBJ2-3,.,.,CASSQDLGRGYTDTQYF,TGTGCCAGCAGCCAAGATCTGGGGCGGGGATACACAGATACGCAGTATTTT
TRBV5-4,TRBJ1-5,.,many,CASSPDRGMGQPQHF,TGTGCCAGCAGCCCGGACCGAGGCATGGGTCAGCCCCAGCATTTT
TRBV7-2,TRBJ2-7,TRBD1,many,CASSTRDRKDYEQYF,TGTGCCAGCAGCACCCGGGACAGGAAGGACTACGAGCAGTACTTC
TRBV2,TRBJ2-5,TRBD2,.,CASSAAGGPLETQYF,TGTGCCAGCAGTGCGGCGGGGGGGCCTTTGGAGACCCAGTACTTC
TRBV12-3/TRBV12-4,TRBJ2-1,.,few,CASSGKGPGYNEQFF,TGTGCCAGCAGTGGTAAAGGGCCCGGCTACAATGAGCAGTTCTTC